The 7 T cell receptor beta chains listed next were all sequenced from one sample in a study of T cell responses to AZD1222 COVID-19 vaccine. Profiled with immunoSEQ multiplex PCR; TCRdb holds only in-frame clones, not every one. The repertoire has about 180,000 clones, roughly nine tenths of them found once; the top ten carry approximately 2%. Sequenced here: peripheral blood, sampled on day 0 of AZD1222 vaccination. The receptors here all came from an adult in good health.

CDR3 residues: CASSSTGRGEKLFF. CDR3 DNA sequence: TGTGCCAGCAGCTCGACAGGGCGGGGTGAAAAACTGTTTTTT. This chain links TRBV7-2 with TRBJ1-4, with 7 bases that match TRBD1. V was clipped by 4 bases and J by 7 bases; unmatched bases: 6. Germline loops: CDR1 SGHTA, CDR2 FQGNSA. This CDR3 is 14 amino acids long. Variable domain in full (rest from reference TRBV7-2 and TRBJ1-4): GAGVSQSPSNKVTEKGKDVELRCDPISGHTALYWYRQSLGQGLEFLIYFQGNSAPDKSGLPSDRFSAERTGGSVSTLTIQRTQQEDSAVYLCASSSTGRGEKLFFGSGTQLSVL.

This clone was seen just once. V gene TRBV19 combines with J gene TRBJ1-2; 7 nucleotides agree with TRBD1. Germline-derived CDR1 and CDR2 are LNHDA and SQIVND (reference sequence). This CDR3 has 14 residues. The J segment lost 7 bases and the V segment lost 4 bases, leaving 9 bases of the junction unmatched. CDR3 amino acids: CASSNFEGGTGYTF. The CDR3 region has the DNA TGTGCCAGTAGTAACTTCGAAGGGGGCACTGGCTACACCTTC.

The chain links TRBV19 to TRBJ1-3; possible D gene TRBD1, 6 bases. This CDR3 is built from 15 residues. Trimming removed 8 bases at V and 0 bases at J, with 14 bases between. Germline V gene lookup returns CDR1 LNHDA and CDR2 SQIVND (reference sequence). The CDR3 sequence is CASSPPTGSGNTIYF. The CDR3 DNA follows: TGTGCCAGTTCTCCCCCGACAGGCTCTGGAAACACCATATATTTT.

V and J are TRBV6-5 and TRBJ2-7, with D uncertain. The CDR3 is made up of 14 amino acids. Germline assignment: CDR1 MNHEY and CDR2 SVGAGI. Trimming cost V 6 bases and J 3 bases, with 15 bases left between them. The DNA for the CDR3 is TGTGCCAGCAGCTCATCGTCGGTAAACTACGAGCAGTACTTC. Protein sequence: CASSSSSVNYEQYF.

The J gene is TRBJ2-7, the V gene TRBV25-1; 7 nucleotides align to TRBD1. Germline V gene lookup returns CDR1 MGHDK and CDR2 SYGVNS. Unmatched junction bases numbered 8, after V lost 2 bases and J lost 4 bases. The CDR3 has 15 residues. This chain's CDR3 is CASSEHQGVEYEQYF. The CDR3 DNA follows: TGTGCCAGCAGTGAACACCAGGGGGTGGAATACGAGCAGTACTTC.

The chain employs TRBV6-6 and TRBJ2-7; 8 nucleotides line up with TRBD1. Germline trimming cut 8 bases from V and 1 base from J; bases unmatched to any gene: 7. CDR1 is MNHNY, CDR2 SVGAGI, per germline (reference sequence). CDR3 length equals 14 residues. The CDR3 DNA reads TGTGCCAGCTTGGCCAGGGGGCGATCCTACGAGCAGTACTTC. Its protein product is CASLARGRSYEQYF.

This clone was counted a single time. The chain is built from TRBV5-1 and TRBJ1-6; D perhaps matches TRBD1 (5 bases). The CDR3 runs 15 residues. V shed 0 bases and J shed 8 bases, with 12 bases lying between them. CDR1 is SGHRS and CDR2 is YFSETQ in the germline V gene. The CDR3 protein is CASSLADVGDSPLHF. The DNA of the CDR3 is TGCGCCAGCAGCTTGGCCGACGTGGGGGATTCACCCCTCCACTTT.